This T cell receptor (beta chain) was found in a study of T-cell memory formation after mild COVID-19. In TCRdb, the 5' RACE reads were re-called with MiXCR into one record per CDR3 protein. The table includes 200,000 to 250,000 distinct CDR3 sequences, roughly 10% detected once. V was clipped by 6 bases and J by 10 bases, with 14 bases between them. The CDR3 covers 12 residues. Per germline, CDR1 MDHEN and CDR2 SYDVKM. This chain connects TRBV28 to TRBJ2-3; TRBD2 is a possible D gene (6 bases). Sequencing was done on a sample of PBMCs or a T cell subset sorted from them (not recorded which). The receptor's source is a man aged 18 to 29 who had mild COVID-19 (a few samples of this study predate the infection). Cell type and time point are not known. The CDR3 DNA is TGTGCCAGCAGGCGACTAGGGGTTGCGCAGTATTTT. This encodes CASRRLGVAQYF. Complete variable domain (other parts from reference TRBV28 and TRBJ2-3): DVKVTQSSRYLVKRTGEKVFLECVQDMDHENMFWYRQDPGLGLRLIYFSYDVKMKEKGDIPEGYSVSREKKERFSLILESASTNQTSMYLCASRRLGVAQYFGPGTRLTVL.